This T cell receptor beta chain was recovered during a study of regulatory T cells in long-lasting Graves disease. Study information: Duration of antithyroid drug therapy among newly diagnosed Graves' patients was under 3 months.

Time point noted: newly diagnosed GD, antithyroid drugs for less than 3 months. There was RNA extracted from PBMCs, and the TCR library was made from it. Study observations and caveats: Gene preferences differed: TRBV28, TRBJ1-2, TRBJ2-5 in persistent cases.

V shed 6 bases, J shed 5 bases, and the junction held 7 bases outside the gene matches. The CDR3 sequence is 13 residues long. Germline CDR1 and CDR2: KGHSH and LQKENI. As concerns this clonotype: Its antigen is still unknown. A clone one base away is much larger, so this may be a read error.

Construction of TCR beta libraries relied on iRepertoire HTBI primers and on Arm-PCR targeting CDR3 regions. Original data processing: Identified across the samples were 50 to 70 TRBV segments and approximately 14 TRBJ segments. MiXCR was run by TCRdb on the multiplex PCR reads, yielding one entry per CDR3 protein. The V and J calls, along with clone size, are taken from TCRdb and not from the paper's own processing. The repertoire holds 350,000 to 500,000 distinct CDR3 sequences, with around 17% as singletons. In addition, the sample was reused for a study of T cells in Graves' hyperthyroidism and ophthalmopathy. This second report adds: The HTBI primer set served for first-round RT-PCR of the TCR CDR3.

The input for sequencing was peripheral blood mononuclear cells (PBMCs), taken at new diagnosis, from a patient treated with antithyroid drugs. The chain links TRBV18 to TRBJ2-7; TRBD1 agrees at 7 bases. This TCR came from a woman under 30 with Graves disease. The CDR3 coding sequence is TGTGCCAGCTCGACAGGGTTTCTCGACGAGCAGTACTTC. This encodes CASSTGFLDEQYF. Based on the CDR3 plus reference TRBV18 and TRBJ2-7, the full variable domain is NAGVMQNPRHLVRRRGQEARLRCSPMKGHSHVYWYRQLPEEGLKFMVYLQKENIIDESGMPKERFSAEFPKEGPSILRIQQVVRGDSAAYFCASSTGFLDEQYFGPGTRLTVT.